This TCR beta chain was profiled in a study of blood T cell repertoires in COVID-19. For the study at large: T cells, B-cell-depleted T cells, or PBMCs supplied cDNA or gDNA.

This clone was seen a few times. Original data processing: Reference gene primer amplification gave nucleated cell count estimates. The method was immunoSEQ multiplex PCR; TCRdb's version includes in-frame clones alone and lacks a portion of them. The DNA was the basis for D and trimming; V, J and clone size are from that table. This sample carries 120,000 or so clones, around 88% of them seen once, and the ten largest clones take 0.88%. The source is a woman between 45 and 65 years old with active or convalescent COVID-19. Sequencing was carried out using peripheral blood.

The CDR3 sequence: CASSSKGGSYNEQFF. CDR3 nucleotide sequence: TGTGCCAGCAGTTCAAAGGGGGGGTCCTACAATGAGCAGTTCTTC. V and J are TRBV3-1 (or the pseudogene TRBV3-2) and TRBJ2-1; D perhaps matches TRBD2 (7 bases). Trimming stripped 6 bases from V and 1 base from J, with 13 bases between. The CDR3 runs 15 residues. Per germline, CDR1 LGHDT and CDR2 YNNKEL (reference sequence).